This T cell receptor beta chain derives from a study of T cell changes during pregnancy in multiple sclerosis. Germline trimming cut 11 bases from V and 4 bases from J; bases unmatched to any gene: 9. The CDR3 extends over 14 amino acids. Germline V gene lookup returns CDR1 ENHRY and CDR2 SYGVKD. The method was immunoSEQ multiplex PCR; TCRdb's version includes in-frame clones alone and lacks a portion of them. The sample holds tens of thousands of clones, about 89% seen once. The material was CD4+ T cells from peripheral blood mononuclear cells, obtained in the first trimester of pregnancy. This sequence joins TRBV10-3 and TRBJ1-4; 8 nucleotides align to TRBD1. This TCR derives from a female donor in good health, enrolled as a control in a pregnancy study. The CDR3 sequence: CASRTGKSNEKLFF. The CDR3 DNA reads TGTGCCTCCCGGACAGGGAAGAGTAATGAAAAACTGTTTTTT.